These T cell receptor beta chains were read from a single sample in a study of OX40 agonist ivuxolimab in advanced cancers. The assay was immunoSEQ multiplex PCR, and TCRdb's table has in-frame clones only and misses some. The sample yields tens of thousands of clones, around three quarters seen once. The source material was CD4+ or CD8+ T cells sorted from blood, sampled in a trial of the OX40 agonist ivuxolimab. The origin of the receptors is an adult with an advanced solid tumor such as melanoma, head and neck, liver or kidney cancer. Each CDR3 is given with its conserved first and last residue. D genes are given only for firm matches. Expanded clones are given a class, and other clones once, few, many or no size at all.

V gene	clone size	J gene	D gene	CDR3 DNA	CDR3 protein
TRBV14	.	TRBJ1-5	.	TGTGCCAGCAGCCTAAGCAGGGAACAGCCCCAGCATTTT	CASSLSREQPQHF
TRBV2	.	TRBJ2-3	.	TGTGCCAGCAGTGAACAAACGGGGGCAGATACGCAGTATTTT	CASSEQTGADTQYF
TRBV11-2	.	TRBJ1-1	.	TGTGCCAGCAGCTCCGGGACAAAAACTGAAGCTTTCTTT	CASSSGTKTEAFF
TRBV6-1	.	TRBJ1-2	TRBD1	TGTGCCAGCAGACCCGACAGGGCAAAAAACTATGGCTACACCTTC	CASRPDRAKNYGYTF
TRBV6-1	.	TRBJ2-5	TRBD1	TGTGCCAGCAGTGACGGACAGGAGGTACAGACCCAGTACTTC	CASSDGQEVQTQYF
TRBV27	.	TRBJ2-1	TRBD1	TGTGCCAGCAGTATGACAGGGGATAAGGACAATGAGCAGTTCTTC	CASSMTGDKDNEQFF
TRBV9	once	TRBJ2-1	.	TGTGCCAGCAGCGTAGCTTTAAGTGTCCCGGGCAATGAGCAGTTCTTC	CASSVALSVPGNEQFF
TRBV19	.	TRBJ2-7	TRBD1	TGTGCCAGTAGTATAGATTCAGGGACAGTCTACGAGCAGTACTTC	CASSIDSGTVYEQYF
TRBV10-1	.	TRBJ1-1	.	TGCGCCAGCAGCGGACGTCGAGGAAGCACTGAAGCTTTCTTT	CASSGRRGSTEAFF
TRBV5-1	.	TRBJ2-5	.	TGCGCCAGCAGCCCGGACCATCAAGAGACCCAGTACTTC	CASSPDHQETQYF